This T cell receptor (beta chain) stems from a study of persistence of HIV-infected CD4 T cells. In the study overall: Isolated cells were CMV- and HIV-1 Gag-responding CD4+ T cells.

Worth noting for this clone: Its antigen is not identified.

This was the immunoSEQ version 4 assay in survey mode. Genomic DNA was diluted to 10 ng/uL, up to 1 ug per sample. Clones were read by immunoSEQ multiplex PCR, and TCRdb kept only the in-frame ones, dropping some. Seen here are more than 30,000 clones, roughly 82% observed once, and the top ten hold 5% to 7.5%. Stimulation used 8 to 10 ug/mL lysate from CMV-infected fibroblasts. CD40L/CD69 double-negative CD45RO-high memory CD4+ T cells were collected. CDR3 length: 15 residues. Trimming pared 2 bases from V and 8 bases from J, leaving 15 bases between. Germline values: CDR1 MNHEY, CDR2 SMNVEV (reference sequence).

The rearrangement uses TRBV27 and TRBJ1-4; tentatively, D is TRBD1 (6 bases). This TCR was recovered from an adult woman with HIV who was CMV-seropositive. This specimen was CD4+ T cells sorted from PBMCs after roughly 20-hour stimulation, taken from a patient who received antiretroviral therapy. The CDR3 DNA is TGTGCCAGCAGTTTAACAGGGCGCGTGGGCGAAAAACTGTTTTTT. Translating it yields CASSLTGRVGEKLFF.